These 21 T cell receptor beta chains share one sample of origin, sequenced in a study of PD-L1 blockade in urothelial cancer. Time point in this sample: peripheral blood 6 weeks after treatment start. The table came from immunoSEQ multiplex PCR; TCRdb's copy has only in-frame clones and leaves some out. The sample includes around 50,000 clones, around 85% of them seen just once. Sequencing used PBMCs, obtained around atezolizumab (anti-PD-L1) treatment. Receptor source: a man in his fifties or sixties with urothelial cancer.

This clone was recorded at least ten times. V usage is TRBV27 and J usage is TRBJ2-7; 13 bases fit TRBD2. The CDR3 totals 14 residues. V lost 6 bases to trimming and J lost 7 bases; unmatched junction nucleotides: 6. Germline values: CDR1 MNHEY, CDR2 SMNVEV (reference sequence). The CDR3 sequence is CASRWTSGSVEQYF. The CDR3 nucleotides are TGTGCCAGCAGGTGGACTAGCGGGAGTGTAGAGCAGTACTTC.

The chain joins TRBV19 to TRBJ2-5; 7 nucleotides align to TRBD2. Germline CDR1 reads LNHDA; CDR2 reads SQIVND (reference sequence). V dropped 2 bases and J dropped 5; count of bases not matched to a gene: 8. The length of the CDR3 is 15 residues. The CDR3 loop is CASSIILAQGETQYF. The CDR3 region has the DNA TGTGCCAGTAGTATAATACTAGCGCAAGGGGAGACCCAGTACTTC.

This clone showed up just a few times. The rearrangement uses TRBV7-9 and TRBJ2-7; the match to TRBD1 covers 9 bases. Germline assignment: CDR1 SEHNR and CDR2 FQNEAQ (reference sequence). With 1 base clipped from V and 5 bases from J, the junction kept 6 bases outside the gene matches. The CDR3 runs to 15 residues. The CDR3 sequence: CASSLGRTGDNEQYF. The CDR3 bases are TGTGCCAGCAGCTTAGGGAGGACAGGGGACAACGAGCAGTACTTC.

This clone was seen once. The chain recombines TRBV5-1 with TRBJ2-5; TRBD1 might be the D (6 bases). V was cut by 6 bases and J by 1 base, with 16 bases left in between. CDR3 size: 15 residues. CDR1 and CDR2 from the germline V gene are SGHRS and YFSETQ. The CDR3 nucleotides read TGCGCCAGCATGCGGTCGACAGGTACCCAAGAGACCCAGTACTTC. Translation: CASMRSTGTQETQYF. The full variable domain, rest sourced from reference TRBV5-1 and TRBJ2-5, is KAGVTQTPRYLIKTRGQQVTLSCSPISGHRSVSWYQQTPGQGLQFLFEYFSETQRNKGNFPGRFSGRQFSNSRSEMNVSTLELGDSALYLCASMRSTGTQETQYFGPGTRLLVL.

The chain couples TRBV25-1 to TRBJ1-2; D may be TRBD1 (6 bases). CDR1 and CDR2 from the germline V gene are MGHDK and SYGVNS. The CDR3 covers 15 residues. Trimming pared 3 bases from V and 3 bases from J, leaving 14 bases between. The DNA of the CDR3 is TGTGCCAGCAGTGATCCGAGGGGGGGCGACTATGGCTACACCTTC. Its protein product is CASSDPRGGDYGYTF.

This clone was seen only once. The chain employs TRBV19 and TRBJ2-7; D possibly corresponds to TRBD1 (5 bases). Germline V gene lookup returns CDR1 LNHDA and CDR2 SQIVND (reference sequence). Trimming left V 3 bases short and J 2 bases short, with 11 bases between. This CDR3 is built from 14 residues. CDR3 coding DNA: TGTGCCAGTAGTATGGTCCAGGGTGCCTACGAGCAGTACTTC. Amino acids: CASSMVQGAYEQYF.

This clone came up a few times. The chain recombines TRBV6-4 with TRBJ2-2; 7 nucleotides match TRBD1. J was trimmed by 4 bases and V by 3 bases; bases with no gene match: 8. CDR1 is MRHNA and CDR2 is SNTAGT in the germline V gene. The CDR3 covers 16 residues. The CDR3: CASSESGQWSTGELFF. The CDR3 region has the DNA TGTGCCAGCAGTGAGTCGGGACAGTGGAGCACCGGGGAGCTGTTTTTT.

The V and J genes are TRBV7-2 and TRBJ2-7; 10 nucleotides agree with TRBD1. The CDR3 has 14 amino acids. V trimming: 5 bases; J trimming: 4 bases; junction bases outside the gene matches: 5. Germline CDR1 SGHTA, CDR2 FQGNSA. CDR3 nucleotides: TGTGCCAGCAGCACGGGACAGGGGAGGTACGAGCAGTACTTC. It translates to CASSTGQGRYEQYF.

The chain recombines TRBV4-1 with TRBJ2-7; 7 positions agree with TRBD1. Germline V gene lookup returns CDR1 MGHRA and CDR2 YSYEKL. Losses at the gene ends were 0 bases for V and 1 base for J; bases not matched to a gene: 6. The CDR3 is 16 residues long. CDR3 DNA sequence: TGCGCCAGCAGCCAAGAAGGGACAGCCCTTTCCTACGAGCAGTACTTC. Amino acid sequence: CASSQEGTALSYEQYF.

This rearrangement joins TRBV5-6 to TRBJ2-1; 8 bases are a match to TRBD2. Germline assignment: CDR1 SGHDT and CDR2 YYEEEE. V trimming: 1 base; J trimming: 5 bases; junction bases outside the gene matches: 8. The CDR3 runs to 16 residues. The CDR3 DNA reads as TGTGCCAGCAGCTTGTTCGCGGGGGGCTTGAACAATGAGCAGTTCTTC. Translated, it gives CASSLFAGGLNNEQFF.

The chain links TRBV13 to TRBJ2-1; D may be TRBD2 (5 bases). Germline CDR1 and CDR2: PRHDT and FYEKMQ (reference sequence). This CDR3 has 16 residues. Trimming took off 2 bases at V and 5 bases at J, with 16 bases between the two ends. CDR3 residues: CASSLYAGVGHNEQFF. CDR3 in DNA: TGTGCCAGCAGCTTATACGCCGGGGTGGGTCACAATGAGCAGTTCTTC. Complete variable domain (other parts from reference TRBV13 and TRBJ2-1): AAGVIQSPRHLIKEKRETATLKCYPIPRHDTVYWYQQGPGQDPQFLISFYEKMQSDKGSIPDRFSAQQFSDYHSELNMSSLELGDSALYFCASSLYAGVGHNEQFFGPGTRLTVL.

This clone has a single count. This chain uses TRBV27 with TRBJ2-7; the D is unclear. From germline, CDR1 is MNHEY and CDR2 SMNVEV (reference sequence). V was cut by 8 bases and J by 0 bases, with 11 bases left in between. This CDR3 is 13 amino acids long. In nucleotides, the CDR3 is TGTGCCAGCCGAACAATGGTCTCCTACGAGCAGTACTTC. The encoded protein is CASRTMVSYEQYF.

The chain links TRBV7-6 to TRBJ2-1, with a weak D call TRBD1 (6 bases). The CDR3 sequence is 15 residues long. Germline V gene sequence: CDR1 SGHVS, CDR2 FNYEAQ. Trimming pared 5 bases from V and 7 bases from J, leaving 18 bases between. DNA of the CDR3: TGTGCCAGCAGCCTCGACAGAGGTAGGGGGAATGAGCAGTTCTTC. It specifies CASSLDRGRGNEQFF.

The J gene is TRBJ2-3, the V gene TRBV19, with TRBD2 matching over 11 bases. Germline-derived CDR1 and CDR2 are LNHDA and SQIVND (reference sequence). Trimming cost V 7 bases and J 4 bases; bases outside gene matches: 4. There are 14 residues in the CDR3. The CDR3 protein is CASTGLAGSDTQYF. In nucleotides, the CDR3 is TGTGCCAGTACCGGACTAGCGGGTTCAGATACGCAGTATTTT.

The chain uses TRBV6-1 and TRBJ2-1; D gene uncertain. The CDR3 sequence is 15 residues long. In germline, CDR1 is MNHNS, CDR2 SASEGT. Trimming shortened V by 6 bases and J by 5 bases, and 17 bases separated the two germline ends. The CDR3 sequence is CASRRVVGPNNEQFF. The CDR3, as DNA: TGTGCCAGCAGAAGAGTGGTTGGGCCAAACAATGAGCAGTTCTTC.

Only a few counts were recorded for this clone. The genes are TRBV2 and TRBJ2-3; TRBD2 matches at 7 bases. Germline loops: CDR1 SNHLY, CDR2 FYNNEI. This CDR3 is 14 amino acids long. J was trimmed by 6 bases and V by 2 bases; bases with no gene match: 5. CDR3 region: CASSEPGGGDTQYF. The CDR3 nucleotides read TGTGCCAGCAGTGAACCGGGGGGAGGGGATACGCAGTATTTT.

V gene TRBV4-3 combines with J gene TRBJ2-6; possibly TRBD1 for D (6 bases). CDR3 length: 16 amino acids. V lost 3 bases, J lost 0 bases, and 9 bases lay in between. Germline CDR1 is LGHNA and CDR2 is YSLEER. DNA for the CDR3: TGCGCCAGCAGCCATGAAGGGGGCTCTGGGGCCAACGTCCTGACTTTC. It codes for CASSHEGGSGANVLTF.

The chain is built from TRBV30 and TRBJ1-2; TRBD1 matches 10 bases. V lost 1 base to trimming and J lost 9 bases; unmatched junction nucleotides: 8. CDR1 and CDR2 from the germline V gene are GTSNPN and SVGIG (reference sequence). The CDR3 spans 14 residues. CDR3 DNA: TGTGCCTGGAGTGGGGACAGGGGACGGGGGCGCTACACCTTC. It yields the protein CAWSGDRGRGRYTF.

The CDR3 DNA is TGTGCCAGCAGCTTGGCGGACTTCACCGGGGAGCTGTTTTTT. Translating gives CASSLADFTGELFF. The V call is TRBV7-6, the J call TRBJ2-2, with a weak D call TRBD2 (5 bases). Between the trimmed V and J ends, which lost 3 bases and 4 bases, there was a span of 9 bases. The CDR3 covers 14 residues. Germline CDR1 SGHVS, CDR2 FNYEAQ. Filled out from reference TRBV7-6 and TRBJ2-2, the complete variable domain reads GAGVSQSPRYKVTKRGQDVALRCDPISGHVSLYWYRQALGQGPEFLTYFNYEAQQDKSGLPNDRFSAERPEGSISTLTIQRTEQRDSAMYRCASSLADFTGELFFGEGSRLTVL.

The chain carries TRBV18 and TRBJ2-7, with 9 nucleotides matching TRBD1. With 4 bases clipped from V and 5 bases from J, the junction kept 9 bases outside the gene matches. The CDR3 contains 15 residues. Germline assignment: CDR1 KGHSH and CDR2 LQKENI. As DNA, the CDR3 is TGTGCCAGCTCACTCCGGGACAGGGTGGTTGACGAGCAGTACTTC. Translation: CASSLRDRVVDEQYF.

The chain is built from TRBV29-1 and TRBJ2-1; a weak D match, TRBD1 (6 bases). V was pared by 5 bases and J by 0 bases, with 17 bases between. There are 16 residues in the CDR3. Germline loops: CDR1 SQVTM, CDR2 ANQGSEA. CDR3 nucleotides: TGCAGCGTTAACGCACCAACAGGGCCCTCCTACAATGAGCAGTTCTTC. Protein: CSVNAPTGPSYNEQFF.